This passage covers 32 T cell receptor beta chains from one sample sequenced in a study of OX40 agonist ivuxolimab in advanced cancers. Clones were read by immunoSEQ multiplex PCR, and TCRdb kept only the in-frame ones, dropping some. The data show tens of thousands of clones, around nine tenths seen once. This specimen consisted of CD4+ or CD8+ T cells sorted from blood, obtained in a trial of the OX40 agonist ivuxolimab. The source is an adult with an advanced solid tumor such as melanoma, head and neck, liver or kidney cancer.

This chain joins TRBV6-5 and TRBJ1-1; D unclear. The CDR3 sequence is 13 residues long. The germline V gene encodes CDR1 MNHEY and CDR2 SVGAGI. V was clipped by 2 bases and J by 6 bases, with 10 bases between them. The chain's CDR3 is CASSYNEDAEAFF. The CDR3, as DNA: TGTGCCAGCAGTTACAATGAGGACGCTGAAGCTTTCTTT.

This sequence joins TRBV6-5 and TRBJ1-1; no clear D. Trimming stripped 5 bases from V and 10 bases from J, with 8 bases between. The CDR3 sequence is 10 residues long. CDR1 MNHEY and CDR2 SVGAGI come from the germline V gene. The CDR3 is CASSEALAFF. The CDR3, as DNA: TGTGCCAGCAGTGAAGCCCTAGCTTTCTTT.

The J gene is TRBJ1-2, the V gene TRBV6-5, with 7 positions matching TRBD1. Per the germline V gene, CDR1 is MNHEY and CDR2 is SVGAGI. The CDR3 covers 15 residues. V dropped 8 bases and J dropped 1; count of bases not matched to a gene: 10. DNA of the CDR3: TGTGCCAGCCATTGGGGGGACAGAAATAACTATGGCTACACCTTC. Protein sequence: CASHWGDRNNYGYTF.

This sequence joins TRBV7-3 and TRBJ2-5, with D possibly being TRBD2 (6 bases). CDR3 length: 17 residues. Trimming stripped 4 bases from V and 3 bases from J, with 21 bases between. Germline V gene data show CDR1 as SGHTA and CDR2 as FQGTGA. For the CDR3, the DNA is TGTGCCAGCAGCTCAATCGCAGGGCGCGGGGATGAAGAGACCCAGTACTTC. This translates into CASSSIAGRGDEETQYF.

V is TRBV7-9 and J is TRBJ2-7; D gene uncertain. Trimming pared 6 bases from V and 3 bases from J, leaving 9 bases between. Looked up from germline, CDR1 is SEHNR and CDR2 is FQNEAQ (reference sequence). The CDR3 is 12 amino acids. The CDR3 here is CASRQDGYEQYF. Here the CDR3 DNA reads TGTGCCAGCAGGCAGGACGGCTACGAGCAGTACTTC.

The chain recombines TRBV5-4 with TRBJ2-1, with D possibly TRBD2 on 6 matching bases. The CDR3 has 16 residues. Germline-derived CDR1 and CDR2 are SGHNT and YYREEE (reference sequence). V lost 0 bases and J 5 bases, leaving 15 bases between the germline ends. CDR3 DNA: TGTGCCAGCAGCTTGGGGACTACATCCTTTCACAATGAGCAGTTCTTC. This sequence encodes CASSLGTTSFHNEQFF.

The chain uses TRBV28 and TRBJ1-2, with TRBD1 matching over 9 bases. The V and J ends lost 6 bases and 8 bases, in that order; junction bases with no gene match: 7. Germline V gives CDR1 MDHEN, CDR2 SYDVKM. The CDR3 contains 13 residues. The CDR3 DNA is TGTGCCAGCAGGCCTGGGACAGGGTGGGGCTACACCTTC. It yields the protein CASRPGTGWGYTF.

The rearrangement uses TRBV7-9 and TRBJ2-6, with D unresolved. The V gene's germline CDR1 is SEHNR and CDR2 FQNEAQ (reference sequence). V was clipped by 5 bases and J by 0 bases, with 11 bases between them. The CDR3 spans 16 residues. CDR3 bases: TGTGCCAGCAGCCCCCCAGTTGTCTCTGGGGCCAACGTCCTGACTTTC. This encodes CASSPPVVSGANVLTF.

The V and J genes are TRBV2 and TRBJ2-7; 7 positions match TRBD1. CDR1 SNHLY and CDR2 FYNNEI come from the germline V gene. V trimming: 10 bases; J trimming: 2 bases; junction bases outside the gene matches: 5. This CDR3 spans 12 amino acids. CDR3 loop: CAKRDSTYEQYF. The CDR3 nucleotides are TGTGCCAAACGGGACAGCACCTACGAGCAGTACTTC.

The V gene is TRBV27, the J gene TRBJ2-1; D uncertain. V shed 4 bases and J shed 8 bases, with 9 bases lying between them. The germline V gene encodes CDR1 MNHEY and CDR2 SMNVEV (reference sequence). This CDR3 is 12 amino acids long. The CDR3 bases are TGTGCCAGCAGTTCTGGGTACCATGAGCAGTTCTTC. It codes for CASSSGYHEQFF.

The chain employs TRBV9 and TRBJ2-3, with 8 bases aligning to TRBD2. This CDR3 has 16 amino acids. Germline CDR1 reads SGDLS; CDR2 reads YYNGEE. After removal of 5 bases from V and 0 bases from J, the junction contained 8 bases not matched to a gene. CDR3 sequence (DNA): TGTGCCAGCAGTGCGGGGCGGGGGGTAAGCACAGATACGCAGTATTTT. Amino acid sequence: CASSAGRGVSTDTQYF.

This chain joins TRBV6-5 and TRBJ2-1; no firm D call. V was clipped by 4 bases and J by 8 bases, with 9 bases between them. CDR1 MNHEY and CDR2 SVGAGI come from the germline V gene. There are 12 residues in the CDR3. Written as DNA, the CDR3 is TGTGCCAGCAGTTCCAGCCCGGATGAGCAGTTCTTC. Translating it yields CASSSSPDEQFF.

The V gene is TRBV28, the J gene TRBJ1-1, with a tentative D call TRBD1 (6 bases). Germline lookup yields CDR1 MDHEN and CDR2 SYDVKM. The CDR3 loop spans 16 amino acids. The V end was cut by 3 bases, the J end by 1 base, with 15 bases between. The CDR3 nucleotides are TGTGCCAGCAGTTTTGACAGGAGTCGTGGGAACACTGAAGCTTTCTTT. The encoded protein is CASSFDRSRGNTEAFF. Full variable domain (rest looked up from reference TRBV28 and TRBJ1-1): DVKVTQSSRYLVKRTGEKVFLECVQDMDHENMFWYRQDPGLGLRLIYFSYDVKMKEKGDIPEGYSVSREKKERFSLILESASTNQTSMYLCASSFDRSRGNTEAFFGQGTRLTVV.

The chain links TRBV6-6 to TRBJ2-3; D may be TRBD2 (6 bases). The CDR3 extends over 15 amino acids. The germline V and J ends were trimmed by 7 bases and 7 bases, with 21 bases remaining between them. Germline lookup yields CDR1 MNHNY and CDR2 SVGAGI (reference sequence). The CDR3 sequence is CASNSYGPGGNTQYF. CDR3 sequence (DNA): TGTGCCAGCAATTCCTATGGGCCCGGCGGGAATACGCAGTATTTT.

This clone was counted a single time. The chain joins TRBV19 to TRBJ1-1; D gene ambiguous. CDR3 length equals 13 residues. Germline values: CDR1 LNHDA, CDR2 SQIVND (reference sequence). V was pared by 0 bases and J by 7 bases, with 9 bases between. CDR3 nucleotides: TGTGCCAGTAGTATAGATCAAAGGAATGAAGCTTTCTTT. This sequence encodes CASSIDQRNEAFF.

The rearrangement links TRBV19 to TRBJ2-4; 7 bases are a match to TRBD1. The V and J ends lost 5 bases and 3 bases, in that order; junction bases with no gene match: 7. The CDR3 is made up of 15 amino acids. CDR1 LNHDA and CDR2 SQIVND come from the germline V gene (reference sequence). The CDR3 region is CASSRGGAVKNIQYF. CDR3 in DNA: TGTGCCAGTAGTCGAGGGGGCGCGGTCAAAAACATTCAGTACTTC.

This clone was observed a single time. The rearrangement links TRBV5-4 to TRBJ2-2; possibly TRBD2 for D (6 bases). The CDR3 extends over 12 amino acids. V lost 5 bases and J lost 4, with 6 bases in between. Germline V lookup: CDR1 SGHNT, CDR2 YYREEE (reference sequence). The CDR3 DNA sequence: TGTGCCAGCAGGGGGGGCACCGGGGAGCTGTTTTTT. Amino acids: CASRGGTGELFF.

V and J are TRBV27 and TRBJ2-3; D is possibly TRBD1 (6 bases). Germline V gene sequence: CDR1 MNHEY, CDR2 SMNVEV (reference sequence). Deletions cut 5 bases from V and 4 bases from J, with 13 bases between. This CDR3 is 14 amino acids long. The CDR3 bases are TGTGCCAGCAGTATGGCACAGGGTGCAGATACGCAGTATTTT. This sequence encodes CASSMAQGADTQYF.

This sequence joins TRBV11-2 and TRBJ1-1; D may be TRBD1 (5 bases). The V end lost 1 base, the J end lost 7 bases, and 10 bases lay between the germline ends. Germline CDR1 is SGHAT and CDR2 is FQNNGV. The CDR3 runs to 13 residues. Written as DNA, the CDR3 is TGTGCCAGCAGCTTAGGGGGGTTGAATGAAGCTTTCTTT. It yields the protein CASSLGGLNEAFF.

This rearrangement joins TRBV29-1 to TRBJ1-1; no definite D call. Trimming pared 2 bases from V and 4 bases from J, leaving 5 bases between. Looked up from germline, CDR1 is SQVTM and CDR2 is ANQGSEA. The CDR3 spans 11 residues. The CDR3 sequence is CSVERRTEAFF. CDR3 nucleotides: TGCAGCGTTGAACGGCGCACTGAAGCTTTCTTT.

The chain couples TRBV29-1 to TRBJ2-7; TRBD1 matches at 8 bases. The CDR3 has 14 residues. The germline V gene encodes CDR1 SQVTM and CDR2 ANQGSEA. CDR3 sequence: CCAIGQGARLEQYF. CDR3 in DNA: TGCTGCGCCATAGGCCAGGGGGCGCGGCTCGAGCAGTACTTC.

The count of this clone is one. The chain carries TRBV29-1 and TRBJ2-7; D assignment may be TRBD1 or TRBD2 (5 bases each). This CDR3 has 14 amino acids. Trimming removed 1 base from V and 0 bases from J, with 10 bases in between. The germline V gene encodes CDR1 SQVTM and CDR2 ANQGSEA. The DNA of the CDR3 is TGCAGCGTTGAAGCAGGGAGTTCCTCCTACGAGCAGTACTTC. Translation gives CSVEAGSSSYEQYF.

This clone was seen only a few times. The DNA for the CDR3 is TGTGCCAGCAGTTGGGCAGGAGAAGAGACCCAGTACTTC. The encoded protein is CASSWAGEETQYF. The chain recombines TRBV28 with TRBJ2-5; D not resolved. Germline V lookup: CDR1 MDHEN, CDR2 SYDVKM. Between the trimmed V and J ends, which lost 4 bases and 3 bases, there was a span of 9 bases. The CDR3 totals 13 residues.

The chain combines TRBV7-9 with TRBJ1-1; no clear D. The CDR3 consists of 11 residues. The V end was cut by 5 bases, the J end by 8 bases, with 9 bases between. Germline V lookup: CDR1 SEHNR, CDR2 FQNEAQ (reference sequence). The CDR3 DNA reads TGTGCCAGCAGCCGGCCAGGCGAAGCTTTCTTT. This gives the protein CASSRPGEAFF.

This clone was counted between two and nine times. V and J are TRBV12-5 and TRBJ2-7; unclear D gene. The germline gives CDR1 LGHNT, CDR2 FRNRAP. V was shortened by 1 base and J by 5 bases, with 6 bases between the two germline ends. The CDR3 has 12 residues. The CDR3 region is CASGLGPHEQYF. CDR3 sequence (DNA): TGTGCTAGTGGTTTGGGGCCTCACGAGCAGTACTTC.

In this sample, this clone turned up a few times. The V and J genes are TRBV6-5 and TRBJ2-5; possible D gene TRBD2, 5 bases. With 2 bases removed from V and 0 bases from J, the gap between germline ends came to 10 bases. This CDR3 comprises 15 residues. Germline V gene sequence: CDR1 MNHEY, CDR2 SVGAGI. CDR3 in amino acids: CASSYGTGDQETQYF. CDR3 DNA sequence: TGTGCCAGCAGTTACGGAACCGGGGACCAAGAGACCCAGTACTTC.

The chain couples TRBV5-5 to TRBJ2-7; D uncertain. The CDR3 loop spans 14 amino acids. The germline V gene has CDR1 SGHKS and CDR2 YYEKEE (reference sequence). V shed 0 bases and J shed 2 bases, with 9 bases lying between them. The CDR3 loop is CASSLGSLTYEQYF. CDR3 nucleotide sequence: TGTGCCAGCAGCTTGGGGTCTTTAACCTACGAGCAGTACTTC.

The chain links TRBV6-5 to TRBJ2-2; no firm D call. The CDR3 length is 15 residues. Trimming took off 6 bases at V and 2 bases at J, with 13 bases between the two ends. Germline V CDR1 and CDR2: MNHEY, SVGAGI. In DNA, the CDR3 is TGTGCCAGCAGGGACCGACAAACAAACACCGGGGAGCTGTTTTTT. This encodes CASRDRQTNTGELFF.

The chain employs TRBV5-6 and TRBJ1-1; D not certain. The CDR3 consists of 13 residues. CDR1 and CDR2 (germline): SGHDT, YYEEEE. V shed 0 bases and J shed 1 base, with 4 bases lying between them. This chain's CDR3 is CASSLVRNTEAFF. CDR3 nucleotide sequence: TGTGCCAGCAGCTTGGTCAGGAACACTGAAGCTTTCTTT.

V usage is TRBV19 and J usage is TRBJ1-1, with unresolved D. Germline CDR1 is LNHDA and CDR2 is SQIVND (reference sequence). The CDR3 runs 15 residues. V lost 5 bases, J lost 5 bases, and 18 bases lay in between. The CDR3 loop is CASSPQVADWTEAFF. The DNA for the CDR3 is TGTGCCAGTAGTCCCCAGGTCGCGGATTGGACTGAAGCTTTCTTT.

This sequence joins TRBV5-6 and TRBJ1-1; D not certain. The germline CDR1 and CDR2 sequences are SGHDT and YYEEEE. The CDR3 consists of 14 residues. Trimming removed 4 bases at V and 7 bases at J, with 17 bases between. DNA of the CDR3: TGTGCCAGCAGCCCCCCCAACGCAGCCCATGAAGCTTTCTTT. It is translated as CASSPPNAAHEAFF.

CDR3 coding DNA: TGCGCCAGCAGCCTACAGGTCGGGGTGAACACTGAAGCTTTCTTT. Translated, it gives CASSLQVGVNTEAFF. The rearrangement joins TRBV4-1 to TRBJ1-1, with D possibly matching TRBD1 (5 bases). V gave up 4 bases and J gave up 0 bases, with 12 bases separating them. Germline CDR1 is MGHRA and CDR2 is YSYEKL. The CDR3 spans 15 residues.